The 10 T cell receptor beta chains below all came from one sample that was sequenced in a study of graft-versus-host responses after intestinal transplantation. Data came from immunoSEQ multiplex PCR; TCRdb stores just in-frame clones and leaves some out. In the table there are roughly 43,000 clones, roughly 95% of which are singletons. The material sequenced was PBMCs, taken roughly 51 weeks after intestinal transplant. These receptor sequences come from a human patient who received an intestinal transplant, so some T cells may come from the graft donor.

This clone appeared a single time. The chain has TRBV6-1 and TRBJ1-5; D gene uncertain. The germline V gene encodes CDR1 MNHNS and CDR2 SASEGT. V dropped 4 bases and J dropped 6 bases, with 13 bases sitting between them. This CDR3 contains 14 residues. The CDR3, as DNA: TGTGCCAGCAGTGGAGACGGTTCGGGTCAGCCCCAGCATTTT. It codes for CASSGDGSGQPQHF.

In DNA, the CDR3 is TGTGCCAGCAGCGTGACTAGCGGGTTCTACGAGCAGTACTTC. Amino acids: CASSVTSGFYEQYF. The V and J genes are TRBV9 and TRBJ2-7; 10 bases fit TRBD2. The germline V gene encodes CDR1 SGDLS and CDR2 YYNGEE. The CDR3 has 14 amino acids. The V segment lost 2 bases and the J segment 3 bases; nucleotides outside the gene matches: 2.

J is TRBJ2-3 and V is TRBV6-1; D uncertain. V dropped 5 bases and J dropped 2 bases, with 14 bases sitting between them. This CDR3 spans 15 amino acids. CDR1 is MNHNS and CDR2 is SASEGT in the germline V gene. CDR3 DNA sequence: TGTGCCAGCAGTCGCCCCACCCGTGCCACAGATACGCAGTATTTT. Its translation: CASSRPTRATDTQYF.

This sequence joins TRBV19 and TRBJ1-4; D is ambiguous. V was pared by 3 bases and J by 7 bases, with 18 bases between. This CDR3 is 16 amino acids long. Germline V gives CDR1 LNHDA, CDR2 SQIVND (reference sequence). In DNA, the CDR3 is TGTGCCAGTAGTATCCGCGGATACAACAAAGGTGAAAAACTGTTTTTT. Its protein is CASSIRGYNKGEKLFF.

V and J are TRBV30 and TRBJ2-1; 9 nucleotides match TRBD2. The germline V gene encodes CDR1 GTSNPN and CDR2 SVGIG (reference sequence). This CDR3 comprises 14 residues. J was trimmed by 4 bases and V by 5 bases; bases with no gene match: 6. CDR3 nucleotide sequence: TGTGCCTGGGGTATCCTAGCGGGATACAATGAGCAGTTCTTC. It codes for CAWGILAGYNEQFF.

The gene calls are TRBV6-6 and TRBJ1-2, with 9 positions matching TRBD1. From germline, CDR1 is MNHNY and CDR2 SVGAGI (reference sequence). J was trimmed by 2 bases and V by 5 bases; bases with no gene match: 9. The CDR3 is 16 amino acids. The CDR3 protein is CASSADRGIGNYGYTF. DNA of the CDR3: TGTGCCAGCAGTGCGGACAGGGGTATAGGAAACTATGGCTACACCTTC.

The genes are TRBV6-6 and TRBJ2-7; D possibly corresponds to TRBD2 (7 bases). Per the germline V gene, CDR1 is MNHNY and CDR2 is SVGAGI (reference sequence). The CDR3 runs to 13 residues. V was pared by 5 bases and J by 12 bases, with 20 bases between. The CDR3 DNA follows: TGTGCCAGCAGTGCGGGGGACACCCCGCAGCGGTACTTC. This gives the protein CASSAGDTPQRYF.

This chain links TRBV5-6 with TRBJ1-1; D is possibly TRBD1 (5 bases). The length of the CDR3 is 13 residues. Trimming removed 2 bases from V and 3 bases from J, with 8 bases in between. Germline lookup yields CDR1 SGHDT and CDR2 YYEEEE. The CDR3 sequence: CASSFEGYTEAFF. Written as DNA, the CDR3 is TGTGCCAGCAGCTTCGAGGGGTACACTGAAGCTTTCTTT.

V is TRBV7-7 and J is TRBJ2-1; tentatively, D is TRBD1 (6 bases). Per the germline V gene, CDR1 is SSHAT and CDR2 is FNYEAQ (reference sequence). V was shortened by 3 bases and J by 5 bases, with 8 bases between the two germline ends. This CDR3 spans 13 amino acids. CDR3 in amino acids: CASSLGAHNEQFF. CDR3 in DNA: TGTGCCAGCAGCTTGGGGGCCCACAATGAGCAGTTCTTC.

V is TRBV2 and J is TRBJ2-2, with D possibly being TRBD2 (5 bases). CDR3 size: 15 residues. V was clipped by 2 bases and J by 4 bases, with 11 bases between them. Germline CDR1 is SNHLY and CDR2 is FYNNEI. CDR3 sequence: CASSEWGSATGELFF. The CDR3 nucleotides are TGTGCCAGCAGTGAATGGGGTAGCGCCACCGGGGAGCTGTTTTTT.